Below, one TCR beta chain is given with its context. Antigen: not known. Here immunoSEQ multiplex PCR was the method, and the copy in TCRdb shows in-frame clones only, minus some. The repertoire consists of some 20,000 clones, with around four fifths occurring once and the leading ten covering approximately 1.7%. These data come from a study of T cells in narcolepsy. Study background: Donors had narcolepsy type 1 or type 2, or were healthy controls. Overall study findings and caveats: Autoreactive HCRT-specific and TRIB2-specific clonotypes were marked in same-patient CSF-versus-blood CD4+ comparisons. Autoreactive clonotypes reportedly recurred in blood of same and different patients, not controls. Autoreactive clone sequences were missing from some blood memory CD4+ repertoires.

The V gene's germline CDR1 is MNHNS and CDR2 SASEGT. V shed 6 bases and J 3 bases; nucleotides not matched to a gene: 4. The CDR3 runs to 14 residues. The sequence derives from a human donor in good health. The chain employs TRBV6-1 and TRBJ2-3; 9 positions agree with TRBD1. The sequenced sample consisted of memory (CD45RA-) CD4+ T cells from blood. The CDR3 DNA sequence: TGTGCCAGCAGCAATGGACAGGGGACAGATACGCAGTATTTT. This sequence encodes CASSNGQGTDTQYF.